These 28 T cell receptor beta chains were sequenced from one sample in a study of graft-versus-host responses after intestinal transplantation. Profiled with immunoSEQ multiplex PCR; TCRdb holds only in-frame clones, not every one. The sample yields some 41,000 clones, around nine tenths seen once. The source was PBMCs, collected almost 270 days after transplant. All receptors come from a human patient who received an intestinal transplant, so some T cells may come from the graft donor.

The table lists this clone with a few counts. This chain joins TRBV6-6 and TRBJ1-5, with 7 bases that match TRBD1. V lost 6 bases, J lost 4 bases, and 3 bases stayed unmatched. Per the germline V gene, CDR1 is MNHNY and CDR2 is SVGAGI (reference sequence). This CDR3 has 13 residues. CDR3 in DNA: TGTGCCAGCAGAAGACAGGGTAATCAGCCCCAGCATTTT. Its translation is CASRRQGNQPQHF.

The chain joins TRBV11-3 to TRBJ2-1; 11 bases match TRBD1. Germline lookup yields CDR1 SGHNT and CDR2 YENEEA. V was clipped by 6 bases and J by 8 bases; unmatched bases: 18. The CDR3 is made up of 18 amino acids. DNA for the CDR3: TGTGCCAGCAGACCTCACTCCCGGGACAGGGGGATCGCGGATGAGCAGTTCTTC. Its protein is CASRPHSRDRGIADEQFF.

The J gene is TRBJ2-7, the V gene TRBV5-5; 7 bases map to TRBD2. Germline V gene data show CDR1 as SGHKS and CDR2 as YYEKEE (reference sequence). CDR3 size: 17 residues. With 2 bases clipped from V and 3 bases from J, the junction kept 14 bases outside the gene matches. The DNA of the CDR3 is TGTGCCAGCAGCTTTCCCAGACTAGCCCTGAGTAGCTACGAGCAGTACTTC. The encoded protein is CASSFPRLALSSYEQYF.

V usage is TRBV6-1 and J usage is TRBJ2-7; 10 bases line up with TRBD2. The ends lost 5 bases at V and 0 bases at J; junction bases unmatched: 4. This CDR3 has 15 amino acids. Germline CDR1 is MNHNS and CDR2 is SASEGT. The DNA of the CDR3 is TGTGCCAGCAGTATGGAGCGGGGGGGCTCCTACGAGCAGTACTTC. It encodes CASSMERGGSYEQYF.

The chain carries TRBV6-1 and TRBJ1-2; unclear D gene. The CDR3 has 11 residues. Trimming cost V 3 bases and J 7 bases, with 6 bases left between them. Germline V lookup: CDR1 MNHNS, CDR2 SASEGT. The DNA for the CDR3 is TGTGCCAGCAGTGACTTGGGTGGCTACACCTTC. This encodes CASSDLGGYTF.

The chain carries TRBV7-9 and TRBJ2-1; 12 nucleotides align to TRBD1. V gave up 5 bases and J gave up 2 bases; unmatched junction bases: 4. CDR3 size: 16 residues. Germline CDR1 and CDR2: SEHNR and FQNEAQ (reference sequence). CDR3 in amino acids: CASSPGQGAAYNEQFF. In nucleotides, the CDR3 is TGTGCCAGCAGCCCGGGACAGGGGGCGGCCTACAATGAGCAGTTCTTC.

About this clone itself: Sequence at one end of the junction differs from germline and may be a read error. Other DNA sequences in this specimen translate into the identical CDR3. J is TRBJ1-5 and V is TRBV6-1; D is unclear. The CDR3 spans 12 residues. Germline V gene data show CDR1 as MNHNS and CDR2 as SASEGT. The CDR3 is CASSEMGQPQHF. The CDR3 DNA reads TGTGCCAGCAGTGAAATGGGTCAGCCCCAACATTTT.

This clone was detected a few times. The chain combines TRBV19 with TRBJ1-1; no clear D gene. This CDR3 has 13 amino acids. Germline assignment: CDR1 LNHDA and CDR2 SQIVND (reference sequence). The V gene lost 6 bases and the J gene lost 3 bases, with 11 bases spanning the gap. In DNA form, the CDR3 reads TGTGCCAGTAGCCAAACATCGGACACTGAAGCTTTCTTT. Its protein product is CASSQTSDTEAFF.

The CDR3 sequence is CASSLWENSYNEQFF. CDR3 DNA: TGTGCCAGCAGCTTGTGGGAGAACTCCTACAATGAGCAGTTCTTC. The chain joins TRBV5-5 to TRBJ2-1; TRBD2 might be the D (5 bases). The V gene lost 1 base and the J gene lost 0 bases, with 8 bases spanning the gap. Germline V gene lookup returns CDR1 SGHKS and CDR2 YYEKEE (reference sequence). The CDR3 sequence is 15 residues long. Variable domain in full (rest from reference TRBV5-5 and TRBJ2-1): DAGVTQSPTHLIKTRGQQVTLRCSPISGHKSVSWYQQVLGQGPQFIFQYYEKEERGRGNFPDRFSARQFPNYSSELNVNALLLGDSALYLCASSLWENSYNEQFFGPGTRLTVL.

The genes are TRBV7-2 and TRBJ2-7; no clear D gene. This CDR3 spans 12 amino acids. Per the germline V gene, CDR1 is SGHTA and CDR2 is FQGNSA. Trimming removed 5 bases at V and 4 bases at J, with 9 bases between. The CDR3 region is CASSADRYEQYF. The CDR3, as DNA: TGTGCCAGCAGCGCGGACCGGTACGAGCAGTACTTC.

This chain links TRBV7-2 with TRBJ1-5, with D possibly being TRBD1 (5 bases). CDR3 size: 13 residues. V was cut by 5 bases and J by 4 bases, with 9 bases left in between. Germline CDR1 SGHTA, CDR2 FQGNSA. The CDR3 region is CASSTGTNQPQHF. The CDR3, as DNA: TGTGCCAGCAGCACAGGAACGAATCAGCCCCAGCATTTT.

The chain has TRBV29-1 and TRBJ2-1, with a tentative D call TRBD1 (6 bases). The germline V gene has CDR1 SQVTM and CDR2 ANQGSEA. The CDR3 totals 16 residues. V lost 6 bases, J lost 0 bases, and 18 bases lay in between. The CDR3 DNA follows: TGCAGCGTCCGGGACATTGGGAGTAGCTCCTACAATGAGCAGTTCTTC. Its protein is CSVRDIGSSSYNEQFF.

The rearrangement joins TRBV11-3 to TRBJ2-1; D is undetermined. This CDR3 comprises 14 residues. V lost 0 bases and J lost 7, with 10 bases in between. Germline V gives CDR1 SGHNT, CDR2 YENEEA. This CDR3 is CASSLDMRPNEQFF. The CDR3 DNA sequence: TGTGCCAGCAGCTTAGATATGAGGCCTAATGAGCAGTTCTTC.

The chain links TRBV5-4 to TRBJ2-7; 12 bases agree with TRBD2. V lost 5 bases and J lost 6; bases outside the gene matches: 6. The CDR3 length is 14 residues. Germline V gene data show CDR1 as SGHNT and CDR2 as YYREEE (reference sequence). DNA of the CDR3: TGTGCCAGCAGGCTAGCGGGGGGGCCGTCCGAGCAGTACTTC. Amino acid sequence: CASRLAGGPSEQYF.

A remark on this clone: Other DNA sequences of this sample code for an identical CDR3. For the CDR3, the DNA is TGCGCCAGCAGCTTGAGAGGGACAGGGGGCGGTGAAGCTTTCTTT. It codes for CASSLRGTGGGEAFF. The chain joins TRBV5-1 to TRBJ1-1; TRBD1 matches at 12 bases. V shed 1 base, J shed 7 bases, and the junction held 5 bases outside the gene matches. The CDR3 is 15 residues long. In germline, CDR1 is SGHRS, CDR2 YFSETQ.

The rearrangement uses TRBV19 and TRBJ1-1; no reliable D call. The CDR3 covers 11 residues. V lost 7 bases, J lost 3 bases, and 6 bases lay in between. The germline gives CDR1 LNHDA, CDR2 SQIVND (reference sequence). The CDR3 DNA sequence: TGTGCCAGTACCGGTTACACTGAAGCTTTCTTT. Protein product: CASTGYTEAFF.

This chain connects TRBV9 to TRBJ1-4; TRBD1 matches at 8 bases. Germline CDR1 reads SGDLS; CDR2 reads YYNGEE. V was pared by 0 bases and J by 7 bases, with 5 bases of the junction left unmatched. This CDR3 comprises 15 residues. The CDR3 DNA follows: TGTGCCAGCAGCGTAGATGACAGGGGAGGTGAAAAACTGTTTTTT. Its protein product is CASSVDDRGGEKLFF.

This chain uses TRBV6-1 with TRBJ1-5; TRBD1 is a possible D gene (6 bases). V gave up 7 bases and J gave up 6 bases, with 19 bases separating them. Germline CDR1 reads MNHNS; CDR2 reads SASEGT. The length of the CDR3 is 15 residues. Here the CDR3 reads CASIKGELTSQPQHF. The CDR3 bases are TGTGCCAGCATAAAGGGGGAACTGACGAGTCAGCCCCAGCATTTT.

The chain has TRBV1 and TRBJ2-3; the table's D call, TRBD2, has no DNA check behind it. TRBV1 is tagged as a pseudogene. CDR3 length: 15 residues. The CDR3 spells CTSILSGGVTDTQYF. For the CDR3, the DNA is TGCACCAGCATTTTGAGCGGGGGGGTGACAGATACGCAGTATTTT.

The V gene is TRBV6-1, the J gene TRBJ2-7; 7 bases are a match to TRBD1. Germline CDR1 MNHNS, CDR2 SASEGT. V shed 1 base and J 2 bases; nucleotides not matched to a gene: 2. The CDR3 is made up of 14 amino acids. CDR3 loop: CASSEGGQPYEQYF. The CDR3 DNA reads TGTGCCAGCAGTGAAGGGGGACAGCCCTACGAGCAGTACTTC.

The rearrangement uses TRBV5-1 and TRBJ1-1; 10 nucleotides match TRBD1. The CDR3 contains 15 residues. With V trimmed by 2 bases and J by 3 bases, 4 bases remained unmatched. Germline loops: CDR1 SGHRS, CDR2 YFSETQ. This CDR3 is CASSFGGQGYTEAFF. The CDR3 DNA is TGCGCCAGCAGCTTTGGGGGACAGGGGTACACTGAAGCTTTCTTT.

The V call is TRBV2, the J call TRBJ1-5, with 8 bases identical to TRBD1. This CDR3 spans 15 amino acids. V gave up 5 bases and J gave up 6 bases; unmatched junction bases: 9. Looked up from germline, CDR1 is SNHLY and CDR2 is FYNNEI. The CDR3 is CASSTRGQSGQPQHF. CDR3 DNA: TGTGCCAGCAGTACCAGGGGGCAAAGTGGTCAGCCCCAGCATTTT.

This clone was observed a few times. The CDR3 DNA reads TGTGCCAGTAGTGGACAACCGATTGAAGCTTTCTTT. It translates to CASSGQPIEAFF. The J gene is TRBJ1-1, the V gene TRBV19, with D possibly TRBD1 on 5 matching bases. Trimming removed 5 bases at V and 7 bases at J, with 11 bases between. The CDR3 length is 12 residues. CDR1 is LNHDA and CDR2 is SQIVND in the germline V gene (reference sequence).

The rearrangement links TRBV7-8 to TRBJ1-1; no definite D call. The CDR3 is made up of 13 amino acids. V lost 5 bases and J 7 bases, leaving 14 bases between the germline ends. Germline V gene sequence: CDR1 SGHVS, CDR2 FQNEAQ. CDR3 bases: TGTGCCAGCAGCAGCGACGAAGCAAATGAAGCTTTCTTT. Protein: CASSSDEANEAFF.

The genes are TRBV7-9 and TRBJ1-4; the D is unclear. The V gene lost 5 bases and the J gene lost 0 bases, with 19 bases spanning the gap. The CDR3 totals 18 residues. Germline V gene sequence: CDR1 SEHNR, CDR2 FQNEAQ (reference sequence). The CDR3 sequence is CASSIPPSASATNEKLFF. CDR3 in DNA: TGTGCCAGCAGCATCCCACCATCCGCGAGTGCAACTAATGAAAAACTGTTTTTT.

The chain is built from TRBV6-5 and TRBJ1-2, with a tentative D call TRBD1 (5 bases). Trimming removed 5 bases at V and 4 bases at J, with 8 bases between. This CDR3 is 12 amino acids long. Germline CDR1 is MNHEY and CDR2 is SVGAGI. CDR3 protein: CASSPTVYGYTF. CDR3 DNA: TGTGCCAGCAGTCCGACAGTCTATGGCTACACCTTC.

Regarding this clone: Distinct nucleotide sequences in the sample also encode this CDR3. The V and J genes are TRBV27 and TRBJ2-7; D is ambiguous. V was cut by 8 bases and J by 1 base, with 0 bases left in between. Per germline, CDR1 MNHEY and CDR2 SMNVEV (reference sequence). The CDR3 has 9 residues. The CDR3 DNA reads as TGTGCCAGCTCCTACGAGCAGTACTTC. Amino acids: CASSYEQYF.

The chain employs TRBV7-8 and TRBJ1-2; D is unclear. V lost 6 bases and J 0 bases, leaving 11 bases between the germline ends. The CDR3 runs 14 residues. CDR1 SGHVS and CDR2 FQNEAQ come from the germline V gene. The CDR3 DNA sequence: TGTGCCAGCAGTTCAACTACAACTAACTATGGCTACACCTTC. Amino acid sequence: CASSSTTTNYGYTF.